The rows below give T cell receptor beta chains drawn from one sample of a study of cytomegalovirus exposure and HLA in healthy donors. Repertoires were generated with immunoSEQ multiplex PCR, while TCRdb's copy carries only in-frame clones and drops some. The profile covers about 150,000 clones, with 77% appearing a single time and about 1.5% taken by the ten largest. Sequenced sample: PBMCs. Receptors were obtained from a woman aged 40 to 50 in good health and CMV-seronegative. Both conserved end residues are part of each CDR3. D genes are given only for firm matches. Clone size is not always given. Where it is, it says once, few, many or a class for expanded clones.

J gene: TRBJ2-3; V gene: TRBV6-5; D gene: TRBD2; clone size: .; CDR3 protein: CASSSLGLGLDTQYF; CDR3 DNA: TGTGCCAGCAGTTCCCTGGGACTAGGATTAGATACGCAGTATTTT
J gene: TRBJ2-7; V gene: TRBV7-9; D gene: TRBD2; clone size: .; CDR3 protein: CASSLWGTSGGAGEQYF; CDR3 DNA: TGTGCCAGCAGCTTGTGGGGGACTAGCGGGGGGGCGGGCGAGCAGTACTTC
J gene: TRBJ2-7; V gene: TRBV9; D gene: .; clone size: few; CDR3 protein: CASSVREFTYEQYF; CDR3 DNA: TGTGCCAGCAGCGTGAGGGAATTCACCTACGAGCAGTACTTC
J gene: TRBJ1-1; V gene: TRBV7-9; D gene: .; clone size: few; CDR3 protein: CSSSVGGGRAFF; CDR3 DNA: TGTTCCAGCAGCGTTGGGGGGGGTCGAGCTTTCTTT
J gene: TRBJ2-7; V gene: TRBV4-1; D gene: .; clone size: few; CDR3 protein: CASSQVGQTYEQYF; CDR3 DNA: TGCGCCAGCAGCCAAGTTGGTCAGACCTACGAGCAGTACTTC
J gene: TRBJ1-4; V gene: TRBV5-6; D gene: .; clone size: .; CDR3 protein: CASSQLTGLRTNEKLFF; CDR3 DNA: TGTGCCAGCAGCCAACTAACAGGGCTGAGAACTAATGAAAAACTGTTTTTT
J gene: TRBJ1-1; V gene: TRBV7-9; D gene: TRBD1; clone size: once; CDR3 protein: CASSLTTGGSEAFF; CDR3 DNA: TGTGCCAGCAGCTTAACCACAGGGGGTTCTGAAGCTTTCTTT
J gene: TRBJ2-3; V gene: TRBV11-1; D gene: .; clone size: .; CDR3 protein: CASSLEGFRMEGTQYF; CDR3 DNA: TGTGCCAGCAGCTTAGAGGGGTTCAGGATGGAGGGTACGCAGTATTTT
J gene: TRBJ1-2; V gene: TRBV7-9; D gene: .; clone size: .; CDR3 protein: CASSLEQGVYGYTF; CDR3 DNA: TGTGCCAGCAGCTTAGAGCAGGGCGTCTATGGCTACACCTTC
J gene: TRBJ1-2; V gene: TRBV5-1; D gene: .; clone size: .; CDR3 protein: CASSFELSNYGYTF; CDR3 DNA: TGCGCCAGCAGCTTCGAACTATCTAACTATGGCTACACCTTC
J gene: TRBJ1-1; V gene: TRBV28; D gene: .; clone size: .; CDR3 protein: CASSLERTEAFF; CDR3 DNA: TGTGCCAGCAGTTTAGAACGGACTGAAGCTTTCTTT
J gene: TRBJ2-5; V gene: TRBV5-1; D gene: TRBD2; clone size: .; CDR3 protein: CASSLEPMTSGPLGETQYF; CDR3 DNA: TGCGCCAGCAGCTTGGAGCCGATGACTAGCGGGCCCTTGGGGGAGACCCAGTACTTC
J gene: TRBJ1-1; V gene: TRBV27; D gene: .; clone size: .; CDR3 protein: CASSLSGTSGAFF; CDR3 DNA: TGTGCCAGCAGTTTATCAGGCACTTCGGGAGCTTTCTTT
J gene: TRBJ2-3; V gene: TRBV4-2; D gene: .; clone size: .; CDR3 protein: CASSQVLNTDTQYF; CDR3 DNA: TGTGCCAGCAGCCAAGTACTAAACACAGATACGCAGTATTTT
J gene: TRBJ2-7; V gene: TRBV5-4; D gene: .; clone size: once; CDR3 protein: CASSLRLRDPYEQYF; CDR3 DNA: TGTGCCAGCAGCTTGAGATTACGGGATCCCTACGAGCAGTACTTC
J gene: TRBJ1-1; V gene: TRBV7-9; D gene: .; clone size: .; CDR3 protein: CASSKEGGTAFF; CDR3 DNA: TGTGCCAGCAGCAAAGAGGGTGGAACGGCTTTCTTT
J gene: TRBJ1-4; V gene: TRBV6-5; D gene: .; clone size: few; CDR3 protein: CASSHDREKLFF; CDR3 DNA: TGTGCCAGCAGCCACGATAGAGAAAAACTGTTTTTT
J gene: TRBJ1-3; V gene: TRBV10-3; D gene: .; clone size: once; CDR3 protein: CANRGGGSGNTIYF; CDR3 DNA: TGTGCCAACCGCGGGGGGGGCTCTGGAAACACCATATATTTT
J gene: TRBJ1-1; V gene: TRBV9; D gene: .; clone size: .; CDR3 protein: CASSVFGDTEAFF; CDR3 DNA: TGTGCCAGCAGCGTTTTCGGGGATACTGAAGCTTTCTTT
J gene: TRBJ1-1; V gene: TRBV19; D gene: .; clone size: .; CDR3 protein: CATQRGNTEAFF; CDR3 DNA: TGTGCCACTCAACGGGGGAACACTGAAGCTTTCTTT
J gene: TRBJ2-5; V gene: TRBV19; D gene: .; clone size: .; CDR3 protein: CASSRGADGTQYF; CDR3 DNA: TGTGCCAGTAGTCGGGGGGCGGACGGGACCCAGTACTTC
J gene: TRBJ2-7; V gene: TRBV10-1; D gene: TRBD1; clone size: .; CDR3 protein: CATATGGNDEQYF; CDR3 DNA: TGCGCCACCGCAACAGGGGGAAATGACGAGCAGTACTTC
J gene: TRBJ2-4; V gene: TRBV4-2; D gene: TRBD2; clone size: .; CDR3 protein: CASSQEGGLAVGRDIQYF; CDR3 DNA: TGTGCCAGCAGCCAAGAAGGGGGACTAGCGGTTGGTAGGGACATTCAGTACTTC
J gene: TRBJ1-2; V gene: TRBV7-9; D gene: .; clone size: .; CDR3 protein: CASSPTGVYGYTF; CDR3 DNA: TGTGCCAGCAGCCCAACAGGAGTCTATGGCTACACCTTC
J gene: TRBJ2-1; V gene: TRBV10-2; D gene: TRBD1; clone size: .; CDR3 protein: CASNTRDRVLNEQFF; CDR3 DNA: TGCGCCAGCAATACCCGGGACAGGGTCCTCAATGAGCAGTTCTTC
J gene: TRBJ1-1; V gene: TRBV7-9; D gene: TRBD1; clone size: .; CDR3 protein: CSSSFVRGLNSEAFF; CDR3 DNA: TGTTCCAGCAGCTTTGTCAGGGGGCTGAATAGTGAAGCTTTCTTT
J gene: TRBJ1-1; V gene: TRBV2; D gene: .; clone size: .; CDR3 protein: CASSVARVSTEAFF; CDR3 DNA: TGTGCCAGCAGTGTGGCCAGGGTGAGCACTGAAGCTTTCTTT
J gene: TRBJ1-1; V gene: TRBV27; D gene: .; clone size: .; CDR3 protein: CASSPPTTFLNTEAFF; CDR3 DNA: TGTGCCAGCAGTCCGCCGACAACATTCTTGAACACTGAAGCTTTCTTT
J gene: TRBJ1-2; V gene: TRBV14; D gene: TRBD1; clone size: .; CDR3 protein: CASSQPNRGASYGYTF; CDR3 DNA: TGTGCCAGCAGCCAACCGAACAGGGGCGCAAGCTATGGCTACACCTTC